Described below is a single T cell receptor (beta chain) sequence and its context. No antigen is known for it. These data originate in a study of OX40 agonist ivuxolimab in advanced cancers. Study-level background: Ivuxolimab was delivered to patients intravenously every 2 weeks at doses spanning 0.01 to 10 mg/kg. Prior checkpoint blockade (anti-PD-1, anti-PD-L1 or anti-CTLA-4) was permitted; approximately 40% had it.

Study-wide results and caveats: On average, CD8+ T cells showed a greater number of expanded clones than CD4+. Nonresponders included some who also had low normalized T-cell clonal expansion.

Measured with immunoSEQ multiplex PCR; TCRdb has only the in-frame clones, and not every one. The table shows 70,000 or so clones, with 86% occurring only once. Germline V CDR1 and CDR2: SGHRS, YFSETQ. There are 13 residues in the CDR3. V lost 0 bases and J lost 7; bases outside the gene matches: 2. The clonotype comes from an adult with an advanced solid tumor such as melanoma, head and neck, liver or kidney cancer. The sample was CD4+ or CD8+ T cells sorted from blood, taken in a trial of the OX40 agonist ivuxolimab. V is TRBV5-1 and J is TRBJ2-7, with 9 bases fitting TRBD2. CDR3 bases: TGCGCCAGCAGCTTGGTCGCGGGAGGGGAGCAGTACTTC. Its translation is CASSLVAGGEQYF.